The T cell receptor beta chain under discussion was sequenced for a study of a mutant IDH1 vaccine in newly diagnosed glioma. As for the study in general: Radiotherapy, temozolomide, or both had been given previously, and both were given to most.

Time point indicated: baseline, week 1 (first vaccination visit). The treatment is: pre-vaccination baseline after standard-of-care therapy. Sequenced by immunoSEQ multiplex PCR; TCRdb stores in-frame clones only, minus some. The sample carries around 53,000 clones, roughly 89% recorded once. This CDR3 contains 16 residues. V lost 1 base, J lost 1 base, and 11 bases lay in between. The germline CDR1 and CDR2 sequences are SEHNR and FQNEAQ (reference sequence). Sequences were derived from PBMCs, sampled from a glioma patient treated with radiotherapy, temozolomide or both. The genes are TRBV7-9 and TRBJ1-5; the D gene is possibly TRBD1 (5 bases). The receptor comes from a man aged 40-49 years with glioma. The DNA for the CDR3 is TGTGCCAGCAGCTTAGGGGTAGGGGCAAGCAATCAGCCCCAGCATTTT. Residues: CASSLGVGASNQPQHF.